Sequencing of this T cell receptor (beta chain) was carried out in a study of blood T cell repertoires in COVID-19. Looking at the study overall: The United States, Italy and Spain were the sources of the acute and convalescent COVID-19 samples. PBMCs, B-cell-depleted T cells, or T cells were the source of the cDNA or gDNA that made up the material.

Trimming took 7 bases from V and 2 from J, leaving 18 bases between them. This CDR3 contains 15 residues. Germline V gene lookup returns CDR1 MNHEY and CDR2 SVGAGI. Original analysis: Nucleated cell number was recorded as an estimate derived from reference gene primer amplification. The repertoire was sequenced with immunoSEQ multiplex PCR; TCRdb's copy has only in-frame clones and lacks some. Clonal size and the V and J genes are those of that table, whereas D and trimming came from the DNA. There are around 140,000 clones in the sample; 80% to 85% occur only once, and approximately 8% lies in the top ten.

Material: peripheral blood. The sequence was obtained from a human donor in a cohort sampled during active COVID-19. This chain joins TRBV6-5 and TRBJ2-7; a weak D match, TRBD1 (5 bases). CDR3 DNA: TGTGCCAGCACCCCCCCCGGCGGACATACCTACGAGCAGTACTTC. It specifies CASTPPGGHTYEQYF.